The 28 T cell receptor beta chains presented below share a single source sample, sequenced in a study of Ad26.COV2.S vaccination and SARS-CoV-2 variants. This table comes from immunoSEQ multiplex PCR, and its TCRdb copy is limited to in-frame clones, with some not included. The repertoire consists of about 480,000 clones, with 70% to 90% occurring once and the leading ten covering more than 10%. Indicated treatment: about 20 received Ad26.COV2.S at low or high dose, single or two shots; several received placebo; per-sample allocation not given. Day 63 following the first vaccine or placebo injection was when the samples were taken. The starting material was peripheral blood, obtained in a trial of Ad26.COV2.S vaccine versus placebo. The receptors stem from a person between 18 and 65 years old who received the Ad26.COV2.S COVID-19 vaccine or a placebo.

The CDR3 is CASSYYRLGLGTEAFF. The CDR3 DNA follows: TGTGCCAGCAGTTACTATCGGCTTGGATTGGGGACTGAAGCTTTCTTT. The genes are TRBV6-5 and TRBJ1-1; D ambiguous. V lost 1 base and J 5 bases, leaving 17 bases between the germline ends. The CDR3 runs to 16 residues. Per germline, CDR1 MNHEY and CDR2 SVGAGI.

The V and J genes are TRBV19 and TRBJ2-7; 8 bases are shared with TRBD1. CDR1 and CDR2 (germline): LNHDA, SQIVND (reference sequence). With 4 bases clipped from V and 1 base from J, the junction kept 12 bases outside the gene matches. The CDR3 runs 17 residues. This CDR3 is CASSNRPPRDRSYEQYF. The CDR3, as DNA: TGTGCCAGTAGTAACCGCCCCCCCCGGGACAGGTCCTACGAGCAGTACTTC.

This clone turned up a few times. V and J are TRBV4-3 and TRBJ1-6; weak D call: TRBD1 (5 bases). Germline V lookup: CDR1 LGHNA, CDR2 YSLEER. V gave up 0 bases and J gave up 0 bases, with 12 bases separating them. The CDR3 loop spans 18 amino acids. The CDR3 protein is CASSQDRTFSSYNSPLHF. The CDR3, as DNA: TGCGCCAGCAGCCAAGACCGGACATTTAGCTCCTATAATTCACCCCTCCACTTT.

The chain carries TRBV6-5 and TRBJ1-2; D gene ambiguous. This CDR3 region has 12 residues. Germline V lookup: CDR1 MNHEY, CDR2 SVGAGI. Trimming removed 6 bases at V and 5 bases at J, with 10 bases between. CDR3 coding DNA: TGTGCCAGCAGATCTCAGGAGTATGGCTACACCTTC. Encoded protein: CASRSQEYGYTF.

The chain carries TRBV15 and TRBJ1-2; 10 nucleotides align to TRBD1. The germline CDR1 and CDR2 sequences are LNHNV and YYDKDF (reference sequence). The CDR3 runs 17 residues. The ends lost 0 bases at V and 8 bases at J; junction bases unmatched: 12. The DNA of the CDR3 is TGTGCCACCAGCAGAGATCGGGGGACAGGGGTTTTCTCCGGCTACACCTTC. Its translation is CATSRDRGTGVFSGYTF.

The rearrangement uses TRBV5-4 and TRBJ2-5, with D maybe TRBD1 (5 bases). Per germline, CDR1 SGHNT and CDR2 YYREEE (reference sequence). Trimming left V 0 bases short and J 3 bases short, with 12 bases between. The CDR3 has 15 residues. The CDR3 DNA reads TGTGCCAGCAGCTTGGTTGGGGTCAGGGAAGAGACCCAGTACTTC. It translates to CASSLVGVREETQYF.

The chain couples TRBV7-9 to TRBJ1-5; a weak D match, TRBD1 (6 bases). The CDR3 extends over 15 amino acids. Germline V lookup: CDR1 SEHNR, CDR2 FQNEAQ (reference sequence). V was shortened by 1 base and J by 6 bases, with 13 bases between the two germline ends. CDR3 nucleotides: TGTGCCAGCAGCTTAGACAGGGTTCCCAGTCAGCCCCAGCATTTT. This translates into CASSLDRVPSQPQHF.

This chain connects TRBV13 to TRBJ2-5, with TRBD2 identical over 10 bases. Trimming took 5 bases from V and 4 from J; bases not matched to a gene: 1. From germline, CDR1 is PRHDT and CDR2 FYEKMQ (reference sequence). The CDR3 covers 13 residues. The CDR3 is CASSLAGVETQYF. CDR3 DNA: TGTGCCAGCAGCCTAGCGGGAGTAGAGACCCAGTACTTC.

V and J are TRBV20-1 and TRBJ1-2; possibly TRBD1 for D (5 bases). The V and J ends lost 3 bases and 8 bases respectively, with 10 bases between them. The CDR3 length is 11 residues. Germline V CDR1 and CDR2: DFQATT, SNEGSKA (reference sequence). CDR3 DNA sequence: TGCAGTGCTAGGGGGCGAGAAGGCTACACCTTC. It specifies CSARGREGYTF.

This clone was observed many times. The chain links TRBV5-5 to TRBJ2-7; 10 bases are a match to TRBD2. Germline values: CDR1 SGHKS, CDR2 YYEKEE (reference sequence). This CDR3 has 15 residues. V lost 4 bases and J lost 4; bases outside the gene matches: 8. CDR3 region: CASSAGASGSYEQYF. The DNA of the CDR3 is TGTGCCAGCAGCGCCGGGGCTAGCGGGAGTTACGAGCAGTACTTC.

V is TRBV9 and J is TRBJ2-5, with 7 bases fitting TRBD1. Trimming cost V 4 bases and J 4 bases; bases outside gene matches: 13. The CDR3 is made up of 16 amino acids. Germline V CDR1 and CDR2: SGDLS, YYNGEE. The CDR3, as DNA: TGTGCCAGCAGCCCTCTCACAGGGGACCTCTTAGAGACCCAGTACTTC. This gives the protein CASSPLTGDLLETQYF.

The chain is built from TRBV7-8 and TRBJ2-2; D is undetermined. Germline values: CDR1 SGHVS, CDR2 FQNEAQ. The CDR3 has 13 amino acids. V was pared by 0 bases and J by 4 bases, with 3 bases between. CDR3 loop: CASSLAGTGELFF. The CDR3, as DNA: TGTGCCAGCAGCTTAGCGGGCACCGGGGAGCTGTTTTTT. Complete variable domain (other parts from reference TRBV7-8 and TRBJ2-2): GAGVSQSPRYKVAKRGQDVALRCDPISGHVSLFWYQQALGQGPEFLTYFQNEAQLDKSGLPSDRFFAERPEGSVSTLKIQRTQQEDSAVYLCASSLAGTGELFFGEGSRLTVL.

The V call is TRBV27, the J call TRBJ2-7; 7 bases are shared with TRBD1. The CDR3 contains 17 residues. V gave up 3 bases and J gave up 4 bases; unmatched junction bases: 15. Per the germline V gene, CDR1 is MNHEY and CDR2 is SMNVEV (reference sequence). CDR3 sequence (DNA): TGTGCCAGCAGTTTCTCCGCCAGGGGGTTCATTTTTTACGAGCAGTACTTC. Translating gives CASSFSARGFIFYEQYF.

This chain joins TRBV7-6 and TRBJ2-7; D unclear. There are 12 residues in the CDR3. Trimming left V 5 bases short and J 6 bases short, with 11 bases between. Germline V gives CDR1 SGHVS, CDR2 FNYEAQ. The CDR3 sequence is CASSPPVGEQYF. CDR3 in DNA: TGTGCCAGCAGCCCCCCCGTCGGCGAGCAGTACTTC.

The CDR3 nucleotides read TGTGCCAGCAGTTCGACAGGGGTTGGCTATGGCTACACCTTC. Translated: CASSSTGVGYGYTF. The rearrangement links TRBV5-4 to TRBJ1-2, with 8 bases aligning to TRBD1. This CDR3 region has 14 residues. Per germline, CDR1 SGHNT and CDR2 YYREEE (reference sequence). V was clipped by 5 bases and J by 4 bases; unmatched bases: 7.

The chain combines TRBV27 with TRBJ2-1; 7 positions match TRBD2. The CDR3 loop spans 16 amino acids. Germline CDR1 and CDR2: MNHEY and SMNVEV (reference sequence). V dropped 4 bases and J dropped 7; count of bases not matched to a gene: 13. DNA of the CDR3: TGTGCCAGCAGTTCTTGGGGGGGAAGGCGTTATAATGAGCAGTTCTTC. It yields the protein CASSSWGGRRYNEQFF.

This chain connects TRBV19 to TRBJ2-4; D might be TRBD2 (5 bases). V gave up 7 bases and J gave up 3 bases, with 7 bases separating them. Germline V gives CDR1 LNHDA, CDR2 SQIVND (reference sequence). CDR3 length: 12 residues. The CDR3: CASTEGKNIQYF. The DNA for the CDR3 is TGTGCCAGTACAGAGGGCAAAAACATTCAGTACTTC. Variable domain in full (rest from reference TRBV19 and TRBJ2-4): DGGITQSPKYLFRKEGQNVTLSCEQNLNHDAMYWYRQDPGQGLRLIYYSQIVNDFQKGDIAEGYSVSREKKESFPLTVTSAQKNPTAFYLCASTEGKNIQYFGAGTRLSVL.

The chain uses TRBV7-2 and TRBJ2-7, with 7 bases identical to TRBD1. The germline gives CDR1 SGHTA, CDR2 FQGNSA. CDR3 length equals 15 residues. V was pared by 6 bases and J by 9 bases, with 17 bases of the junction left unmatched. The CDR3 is CASSQNPGTASRQYF. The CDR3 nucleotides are TGTGCCAGCAGTCAAAACCCAGGGACAGCCTCGCGGCAGTACTTC.

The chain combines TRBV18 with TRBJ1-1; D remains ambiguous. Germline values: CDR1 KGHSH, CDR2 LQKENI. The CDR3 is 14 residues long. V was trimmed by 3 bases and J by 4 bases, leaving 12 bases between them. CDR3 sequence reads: CASSPRPEGTEAFF. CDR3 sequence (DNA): TGTGCCAGCTCACCGCGCCCTGAGGGCACTGAAGCTTTCTTT.

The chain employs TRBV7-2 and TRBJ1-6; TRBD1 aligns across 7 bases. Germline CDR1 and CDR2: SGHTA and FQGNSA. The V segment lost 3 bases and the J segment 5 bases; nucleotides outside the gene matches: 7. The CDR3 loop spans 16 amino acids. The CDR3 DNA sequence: TGTGCCAGCAGCTTTGGGACAGCCCCGAATAATTCACCCCTCCACTTT. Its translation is CASSFGTAPNNSPLHF.

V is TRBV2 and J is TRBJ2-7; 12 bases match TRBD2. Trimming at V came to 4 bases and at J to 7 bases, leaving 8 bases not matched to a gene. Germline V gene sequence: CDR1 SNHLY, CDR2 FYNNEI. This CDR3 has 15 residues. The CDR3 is CASSVKTSGSGEQYF. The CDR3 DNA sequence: TGTGCCAGCAGTGTAAAGACTAGCGGGAGTGGAGAGCAGTACTTC. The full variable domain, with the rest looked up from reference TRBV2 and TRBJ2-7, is EPEVTQTPSHQVTQMGQEVILRCVPISNHLYFYWYRQILGQKVEFLVSFYNNEISEKSEIFDDQFSVERPDGSNFTLKIRSTKLEDSAMYFCASSVKTSGSGEQYFGPGTRLTVT.

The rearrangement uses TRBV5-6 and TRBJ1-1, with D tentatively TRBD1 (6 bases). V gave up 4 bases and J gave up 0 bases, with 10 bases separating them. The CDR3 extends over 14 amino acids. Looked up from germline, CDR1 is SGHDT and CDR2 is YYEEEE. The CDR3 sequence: CASSTQGMNTEAFF. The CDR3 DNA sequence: TGTGCCAGCAGCACACAGGGCATGAACACTGAAGCTTTCTTT.

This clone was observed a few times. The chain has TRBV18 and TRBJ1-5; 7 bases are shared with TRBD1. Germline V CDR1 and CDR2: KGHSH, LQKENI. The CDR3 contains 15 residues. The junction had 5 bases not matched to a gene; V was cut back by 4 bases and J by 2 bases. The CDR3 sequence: CASSLAGGGNQPQHF. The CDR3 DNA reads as TGTGCCAGCTCACTGGCAGGGGGTGGCAATCAGCCCCAGCATTTT.

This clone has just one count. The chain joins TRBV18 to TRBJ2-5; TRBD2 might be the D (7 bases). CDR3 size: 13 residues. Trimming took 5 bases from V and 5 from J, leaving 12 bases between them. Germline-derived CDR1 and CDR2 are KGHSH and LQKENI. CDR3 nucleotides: TGTGCCAGCTCAAAACAGGGAGGGGAGACCCAGTACTTC. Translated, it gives CASSKQGGETQYF.

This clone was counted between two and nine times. The DNA of the CDR3 is TGTGCCAGCAGCCAAAAGACAGGGGGTGCCTACGAGCAGTACTTC. Protein product: CASSQKTGGAYEQYF. This chain uses TRBV3-1 (or the pseudogene TRBV3-2) with TRBJ2-7; TRBD1 agrees at 9 bases. Germline V gene lookup returns CDR1 LGHDT and CDR2 YNNKEL (reference sequence). The CDR3 has 15 residues. V gave up 2 bases and J gave up 2 bases; unmatched junction bases: 4.

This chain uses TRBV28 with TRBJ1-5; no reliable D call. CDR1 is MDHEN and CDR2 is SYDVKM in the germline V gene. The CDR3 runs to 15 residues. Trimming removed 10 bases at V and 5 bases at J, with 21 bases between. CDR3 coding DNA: TGTGCCACCTCCCCACCCCGAGGGCACGATCAGCCCCAGCATTTT. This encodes CATSPPRGHDQPQHF.

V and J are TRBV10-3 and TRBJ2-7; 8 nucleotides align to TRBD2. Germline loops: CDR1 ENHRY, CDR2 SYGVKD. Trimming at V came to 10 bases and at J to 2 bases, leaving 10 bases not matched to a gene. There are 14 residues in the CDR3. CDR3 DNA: TGTGCCACCGGGGGGGGCGGAGGGACCTACGAGCAGTACTTC. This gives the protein CATGGGGGTYEQYF.

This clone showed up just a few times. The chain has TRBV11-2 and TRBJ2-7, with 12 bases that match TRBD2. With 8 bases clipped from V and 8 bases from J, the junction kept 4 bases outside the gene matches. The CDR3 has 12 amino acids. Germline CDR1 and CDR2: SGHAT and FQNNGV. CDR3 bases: TGTGCCAGCGCTAGCGGGAGGGCCCAGCAGTACTTC. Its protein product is CASASGRAQQYF.